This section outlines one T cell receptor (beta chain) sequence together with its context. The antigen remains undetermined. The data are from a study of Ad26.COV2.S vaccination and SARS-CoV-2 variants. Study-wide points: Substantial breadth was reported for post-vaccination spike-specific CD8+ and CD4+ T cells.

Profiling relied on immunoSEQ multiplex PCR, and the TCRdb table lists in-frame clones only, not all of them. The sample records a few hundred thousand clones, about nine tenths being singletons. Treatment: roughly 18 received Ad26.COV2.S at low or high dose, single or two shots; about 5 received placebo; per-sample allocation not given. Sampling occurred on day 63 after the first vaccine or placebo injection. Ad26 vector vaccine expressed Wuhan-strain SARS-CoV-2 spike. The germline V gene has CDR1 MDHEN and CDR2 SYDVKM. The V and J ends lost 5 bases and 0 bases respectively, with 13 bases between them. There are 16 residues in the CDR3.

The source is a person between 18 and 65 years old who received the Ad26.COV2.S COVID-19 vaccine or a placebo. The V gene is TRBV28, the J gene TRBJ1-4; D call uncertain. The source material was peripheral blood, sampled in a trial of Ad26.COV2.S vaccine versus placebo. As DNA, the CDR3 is TGTGCCAGCAGTCCTCCCGAACAGACAACTAATGAAAAACTGTTTTTT. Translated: CASSPPEQTTNEKLFF.